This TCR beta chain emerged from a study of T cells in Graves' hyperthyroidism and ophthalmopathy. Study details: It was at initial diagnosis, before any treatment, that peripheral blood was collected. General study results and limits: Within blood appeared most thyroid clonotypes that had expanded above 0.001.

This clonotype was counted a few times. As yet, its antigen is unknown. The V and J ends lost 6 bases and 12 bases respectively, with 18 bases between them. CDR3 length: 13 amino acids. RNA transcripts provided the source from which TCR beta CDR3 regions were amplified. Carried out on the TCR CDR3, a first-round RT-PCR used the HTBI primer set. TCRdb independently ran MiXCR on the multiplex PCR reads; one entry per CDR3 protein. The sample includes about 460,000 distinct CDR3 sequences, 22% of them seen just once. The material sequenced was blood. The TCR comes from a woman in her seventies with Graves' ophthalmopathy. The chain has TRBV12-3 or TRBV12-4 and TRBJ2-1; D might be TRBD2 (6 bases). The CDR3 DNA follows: TGTGCCAGCAGCCGGGACTCCCCCGACGGGCAGTTCTTC. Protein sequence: CASSRDSPDGQFF.